The rows below give T cell receptor beta chains drawn from one sample of a study of long-term antiretroviral therapy in people with HIV. Assay: immunoSEQ multiplex PCR; the TCRdb copy retains only in-frame clones and omits some. This sample has over 8,500 clones, with around 73% found just once. Material: unsorted PBMCs, obtained 0.4 years before starting antiretroviral therapy. These receptors came from a man aged 25-45 years with HIV. Both conserved end residues are part of each CDR3. The D gene is left open where the match is weak. Size is omitted from some rows. Given values are once, few, many or a class for expanded clones.

V	size	D	J	DNA	CDR3
TRBV19	medium-sized	-	TRBJ1-1	TGTGCCAGTAGTACGCGAGACACGACGGGGGCTATTACTGAAGCTTTCTTT	CASSTRDTTGAITEAFF
TRBV30	-	-	TRBJ1-5	TGTGCCTGGAGTGAGGGCAGGGATCAGCCCCAGCATTTT	CAWSEGRDQPQHF
TRBV18	-	-	TRBJ1-1	TGTGCCAGCTCACCACCTTCCAGGGAAGCTTTCTTT	CASSPPSREAFF
TRBV27	-	-	TRBJ1-1	TGTGCCAGCAGGGAGACAAAAAGGGCGGCTGAAGCTTTCTTT	CASRETKRAAEAFF
TRBV15	-	-	TRBJ1-5	TGTGCCACCAGCAGAGATCTTGGCAGCAATCAGCCCCAGCATTTT	CATSRDLGSNQPQHF
TRBV5-1	-	-	TRBJ2-1	TGCGCCAGCAGCTTGGGCAACCAAGCCTCCTACAATGAGCAGTTCTTC	CASSLGNQASYNEQFF
TRBV4-1	few	TRBD1	TRBJ1-6	TGCGCCAGCAGCTTACCCGGACAGGGACGTTCACCCCTCCACTTT	CASSLPGQGRSPLHF
TRBV28	once	-	TRBJ1-2	TGTGCCAGCAGTTTAGCCAGGGCCACCGGGGGCTACACCTTC	CASSLARATGGYTF
TRBV11-1	-	-	TRBJ2-7	TGTGCCAGCAGCCCCCGAGGCGGGCCGTACGAGCAGTACTTC	CASSPRGGPYEQYF
TRBV19	-	-	TRBJ2-2	TGTGCCAGTAGTATATCAGGGGCCGGGGAGCTGTTTTTT	CASSISGAGELFF
TRBV6-5	few	-	TRBJ1-2	TGTGCCAGCAGTTACAGCCAGGGGAACTATGGCTACACCTTC	CASSYSQGNYGYTF
TRBV11-2	-	TRBD1	TRBJ1-2	TGTGCCAGCAGCTTCAGGGGGCAGGGCAACTATGGCTACACCTTC	CASSFRGQGNYGYTF
TRBV30	-	-	TRBJ1-6	TGTGCCTGGAGTGTACTTGGGTACTCACCCCTCCACTTT	CAWSVLGYSPLHF
TRBV6-6	-	TRBD1	TRBJ2-7	TGTGCCAGCAGTTTCGACCGGGACAGGGACGAGCAGTACTTC	CASSFDRDRDEQYF
TRBV5-6	medium-sized	-	TRBJ2-2	TGTGCCAGCAGCAGGCGGGACAGGAACACCGGGGAGCTGTTTTTT	CASSRRDRNTGELFF
TRBV9	once	TRBD2	TRBJ2-2	TGTGCCAGCAGCGCCCCCGATCGGCTAGCGGGCACCGGGGAGCTGTTTTTT	CASSAPDRLAGTGELFF
TRBV7-3	large	-	TRBJ2-1	TGTGCCAGCAGCCGGGGGACAGACCCCTACAATGAGCAGTTCTTC	CASSRGTDPYNEQFF
TRBV5-1	-	-	TRBJ1-1	TGCGCCAGCAGCTTAACACAGGGATTCAACACTGAAGCTTTCTTT	CASSLTQGFNTEAFF
TRBV6-6	-	-	TRBJ2-7	TGTGCCAGCAGTTACTCCACCGTATCCTACGAGCAGTACTTC	CASSYSTVSYEQYF
TRBV6-5	-	TRBD1	TRBJ1-5	TGTGCCAGCAGAAAAAACAGGGGCGTTCAGCCCCAGCATTTT	CASRKNRGVQPQHF
TRBV28	-	-	TRBJ2-1	TGTGCCAGCAGTCTGTTTCAATACAATGAGCAGTTCTTC	CASSLFQYNEQFF
TRBV5-4	-	-	TRBJ2-5	TGTGCCAGCAGCCCCTGGGGCGAACCCCAAGGGGAGACCCAGTACTTC	CASSPWGEPQGETQYF
TRBV10-3	-	-	TRBJ1-6	TGTGCCATCAGGGAGGGAACCTATAATTCACCCCTCCACTTT	CAIREGTYNSPLHF
TRBV6-1	once	TRBD1	TRBJ1-1	TGTGCCAGCAGTGATGGGACAGGGGGCACTGAAGCTTTCTTT	CASSDGTGGTEAFF
TRBV6-6	-	-	TRBJ2-2	TGTGCCAGCAGTTACAGGGACACCGGGGAGCTGTTTTTT	CASSYRDTGELFF
TRBV23-1	-	-	TRBJ1-6	TGCGCCAGCAGTCAATCGGAAGGCGGGGGGCCATTCCGGTTTAATTCACCCCTCCACTTT	CASSQSEGGGPFRFNSPLHF
TRBV13	-	TRBD1	TRBJ2-7	TGTGCCAGCAGCGCAGGGACAGGGACCTACGAGCAGTACTTC	CASSAGTGTYEQYF
TRBV27	few	TRBD1	TRBJ1-5	TGTGCCAGCAGGGCCAGGGGGTTTGGGAGCAATCAGCCCCAGCATTTT	CASRARGFGSNQPQHF
TRBV7-6	-	-	TRBJ1-2	TGTGCCAGCAGCACAGAGACAGGATCGGTTGGCTACACCTTC	CASSTETGSVGYTF
TRBV2	-	-	TRBJ1-5	TGTGCCAGCAGTGTCAGCTATAGCAATCAGCCCCAGCATTTT	CASSVSYSNQPQHF
TRBV7-6	few	-	TRBJ1-5	TGTGCCAGCAGCCCCAACCCGAGGGGAAATCAGCCCCAGCATTTT	CASSPNPRGNQPQHF
TRBV27	-	-	TRBJ1-4	TGTGCCAGCAGTTTATATGGGGCCTGGGGTGAAAAACTGTTTTTT	CASSLYGAWGEKLFF
TRBV14	-	-	TRBJ1-2	TGTGCCAGCAGCCAAGACTTGGGCCTCGGGGGCTACACCTTC	CASSQDLGLGGYTF
TRBV7-2	-	-	TRBJ2-5	TGTGCCAGCAGCTTAGTAGAGACCCAGTACTTC	CASSLVETQYF
TRBV6-1	once	-	TRBJ1-4	TGTGCCAGCAGAGGGGGAAGACCTAATGAAAAACTGTTTTTT	CASRGGRPNEKLFF
TRBV6-6	-	-	TRBJ2-1	TGTGCCAGCAGTCCCAAGGTAACCTACAATGAGCAGTTCTTC	CASSPKVTYNEQFF
TRBV5-1	-	-	TRBJ1-4	TGCGCCAGCAGCTTGGAGGGCGGAACGAAAAAACTGTTTTTT	CASSLEGGTKKLFF
TRBV5-6	-	-	TRBJ1-1	TGTGCCAGCAGCTTGGTAGCGGGAAGGTCTGAAGCTTTCTTT	CASSLVAGRSEAFF
TRBV18	-	-	TRBJ2-7	TGTGCCAGCTCACCATCACCGAGCTCCTACGAGCAGTACTTC	CASSPSPSSYEQYF
TRBV15	-	-	TRBJ1-2	TGTGCCACCAGCAGAACGGGGACATTCGGCTACACCTTC	CATSRTGTFGYTF
TRBV19	-	TRBD2	TRBJ2-7	TGTGCCAGTAGTATTTCTAGCGGGGGTTACGAGCAGTACTTC	CASSISSGGYEQYF
TRBV15	-	-	TRBJ2-7	TGTGCCACCAGCAGAGATATCCTAGCTACAGGTAACGAGCAGTACTTC	CATSRDILATGNEQYF